Shown below are 32 T cell receptor beta chains from a single sample sequenced in a study of beta chain features in type 1 diabetes (dated by TCRdb to the late 2010s). Receptors were amplified or captured by the immunoSEQ multiplex PCR assay. The entire amount of isolated RNA was reverse transcribed using the High Capacity cDNA Reverse Transcription Kit, so the sequenced TCRB transcripts were expressed ones. The source is immuneACCESS, and TCRdb retained only in-frame sequences with V and J called. Part of the clones is not carried over; for the studies checked, unresolved V genes explain less than half of this, and the remainder is unexplained. This sample gives under 900,000 clones in total; 15% to 20% of them show up just once. 0.02% to 0.025% of the sample is held by the ten biggest clonotypes. Sequencing used naive CD4+ T cells from blood. Sample cell subset or site, as interpreted from the label and publication: true naive CD4+ T cells. These receptor sequences come from a woman aged 18-29 years in good health.

CDR3 DNA: TGTGCCAGTAGTATCTCGGGACAGGCCTCCGGGGAGCTGTTTTTT. It codes for CASSISGQASGELFF. The chain recombines TRBV19 with TRBJ2-2, with TRBD1 matching over 8 bases. This CDR3 is built from 15 residues. J was trimmed by 6 bases and V by 3 bases; bases with no gene match: 6. Germline-derived CDR1 and CDR2 are LNHDA and SQIVND (reference sequence).

This clone was seen only a few times. The chain joins TRBV5-4 to TRBJ2-3; 12 nucleotides align to TRBD2. J gave up 5 bases and V 0 bases, and 4 bases lay outside the gene matches. Germline lookup yields CDR1 SGHNT and CDR2 YYREEE (reference sequence). The CDR3 totals 16 residues. CDR3 sequence (DNA): TGTGCCAGCAGCTTGGCTAGCGGGAGGGCCATAGATACGCAGTATTTT. It encodes CASSLASGRAIDTQYF.

This chain joins TRBV7-8 and TRBJ2-1; D may be TRBD2 (6 bases). Germline CDR1 is SGHVS and CDR2 is FQNEAQ. There are 15 residues in the CDR3. Between the trimmed V and J ends, which lost 5 bases and 0 bases, there was a span of 11 bases. CDR3 sequence: CASSPRTNSYNEQFF. The CDR3 DNA is TGTGCCAGCAGCCCCAGGACTAACTCCTACAATGAGCAGTTCTTC.

This clone was picked up a small number of times. Within the sample, other DNA sequences also encode this same CDR3. The chain has TRBV25-1 and TRBJ1-5; D may be TRBD1 (6 bases). Germline V gives CDR1 MGHDK, CDR2 SYGVNS. The ends were cut back, 6 bases at V and 6 bases at J, with 12 bases in the middle. The CDR3 runs to 13 residues. The CDR3 protein is CASSGGAGQPQHF. DNA of the CDR3: TGTGCCAGCAGCGGGGGCGCAGGTCAGCCCCAGCATTTT.

This clone showed up just a few times. This specimen includes other DNA sequences encoding the same CDR3. V is TRBV19 and J is TRBJ2-2; no firm D call. CDR1 and CDR2 from the germline V gene are LNHDA and SQIVND (reference sequence). This CDR3 has 14 amino acids. Trimming pared 1 base from V and 0 bases from J, leaving 3 bases between. CDR3 in amino acids: CASSIGPNTGELFF. The CDR3 region has the DNA TGTGCCAGTAGTATAGGTCCGAACACCGGGGAGCTGTTTTTT.

The gene calls are TRBV7-2 and TRBJ2-7, with D possibly being TRBD1 (5 bases). The V gene lost 5 bases and the J gene lost 3 bases, with 23 bases spanning the gap. The V gene's germline CDR1 is SGHTA and CDR2 FQGNSA. There are 17 residues in the CDR3. Here the CDR3 reads CASSTIGHARFGYEQYF. The DNA of the CDR3 is TGTGCCAGCAGCACGATAGGACACGCAAGGTTCGGCTACGAGCAGTACTTC.

This rearrangement joins TRBV5-5 to TRBJ2-1; weak D call: TRBD1 (6 bases). V was trimmed by 4 bases and J by 0 bases, leaving 11 bases between them. The CDR3 is 15 residues long. Germline V gene data show CDR1 as SGHKS and CDR2 as YYEKEE (reference sequence). For the CDR3, the DNA is TGTGCCAGCAGCAAGGACAGTAACTCCTACAATGAGCAGTTCTTC. Protein sequence: CASSKDSNSYNEQFF.

The chain links TRBV7-2 to TRBJ2-1; 9 nucleotides match TRBD2. The V segment lost 4 bases and the J segment 9 bases; nucleotides outside the gene matches: 10. Germline V gene lookup returns CDR1 SGHTA and CDR2 FQGNSA. The CDR3 totals 15 residues. The DNA for the CDR3 is TGTGCCAGCAGCTCCGCTAGGCTACTAGCGGGTGAGCAGTTCTTC. Its protein product is CASSSARLLAGEQFF.

Details on this clone: Other DNA sequences in the sample encode the same CDR3. V gene TRBV6-5 combines with J gene TRBJ2-1, with D possibly called TRBD1 or TRBD2 (5 bases each). This CDR3 is built from 13 residues. The germline V gene encodes CDR1 MNHEY and CDR2 SVGAGI. The V gene lost 6 bases and the J gene lost 4 bases, with 10 bases spanning the gap. In DNA form, the CDR3 reads TGTGCCAGCAGCCGGGACGGATACAATGAGCAGTTCTTC. Amino acid sequence: CASSRDGYNEQFF.

This chain uses TRBV4-3 with TRBJ1-4, with a weak D call TRBD1 (6 bases). Trimming took off 1 base at V and 3 bases at J, with 21 bases between the two ends. The CDR3 spans 19 residues. Germline V CDR1 and CDR2: LGHNA, YSLEER. DNA of the CDR3: TGCGCCAGCAGCCAAGTCCTGGCCGGAGTGGGGGCCTCTAATGAAAAACTGTTTTTT. It is translated as CASSQVLAGVGASNEKLFF.

This clone has more than one count but fewer than ten. This chain connects TRBV28 to TRBJ1-4; D unresolved. This CDR3 is built from 14 residues. Per germline, CDR1 MDHEN and CDR2 SYDVKM. Deletions cut 7 bases from V and 8 bases from J, with 17 bases between. The CDR3 nucleotides are TGTGCCAGCAAAGTTGGGAGTCGTCGCGAAAAACTGTTTTTT. Its translation: CASKVGSRREKLFF. The entire variable domain, with the rest obtained from reference TRBV28 and TRBJ1-4, is as follows: DVKVTQSSRYLVKRTGEKVFLECVQDMDHENMFWYRQDPGLGLRLIYFSYDVKMKEKGDIPEGYSVSREKKERFSLILESASTNQTSMYLCASKVGSRREKLFFGSGTQLSVL.

The chain uses TRBV28 and TRBJ2-7; 12 positions match TRBD1. V lost 1 base and J lost 7; bases outside the gene matches: 8. The CDR3 extends over 16 amino acids. Germline V gene data show CDR1 as MDHEN and CDR2 as SYDVKM. The CDR3 spells CASSLLRGQGAWEQYF. The CDR3 DNA follows: TGTGCCAGCAGTTTATTGAGGGGACAGGGGGCTTGGGAGCAGTACTTC.

The chain's CDR3 is CASSLDRVNQPQHF. The CDR3 DNA reads as TGTGCCAGCAGTCTTGACAGGGTTAATCAGCCCCAGCATTTT. V is TRBV6-1 and J is TRBJ1-5; 7 bases line up with TRBD1. With 5 bases clipped from V and 4 bases from J, the junction kept 5 bases outside the gene matches. Germline assignment: CDR1 MNHNS and CDR2 SASEGT. This CDR3 region has 14 residues.

This chain joins TRBV4-3 and TRBJ1-2, with a weak D call TRBD1 (5 bases). Germline assignment: CDR1 LGHNA and CDR2 YSLEER. CDR3 size: 13 residues. Trimming left V 6 bases short and J 4 bases short, with 12 bases between. CDR3 bases: TGCGCCAGCAGTACCGGGGACGGCTATGGCTACACCTTC. This gives the protein CASSTGDGYGYTF.

This clone was counted a few times. The rearrangement joins TRBV27 to TRBJ2-7; D tentatively reads TRBD1 or TRBD2 (5 bases each). Germline V lookup: CDR1 MNHEY, CDR2 SMNVEV (reference sequence). Deletions cut 5 bases from V and 0 bases from J, with 14 bases between. The CDR3 contains 15 residues. The CDR3: CASSPREGTSYEQYF. The CDR3 region has the DNA TGTGCCAGCAGTCCCCGCGAGGGGACCTCCTACGAGCAGTACTTC.

In this sample, this clone turned up a few times. This chain joins TRBV6-5 and TRBJ1-2; no clear D gene. The CDR3 covers 16 residues. V shed 4 bases and J shed 4 bases, with 19 bases lying between them. Germline assignment: CDR1 MNHEY and CDR2 SVGAGI. CDR3 region: CASSFVQTRSRYGYTF. Here the CDR3 DNA reads TGTGCCAGCAGTTTTGTTCAGACCCGTAGCCGCTATGGCTACACCTTC.

The V and J genes are TRBV7-9 and TRBJ2-2, with D perhaps matching TRBD1 (6 bases). The V and J ends lost 4 bases and 13 bases respectively, with 16 bases between them. Looked up from germline, CDR1 is SEHNR and CDR2 is FQNEAQ (reference sequence). The CDR3 is made up of 13 amino acids. The CDR3 spells CASSSHGTLVLFF. The CDR3 DNA sequence: TGTGCCAGCAGCTCTCATGGGACATTGGTGCTGTTTTTT. The variable domain in full, completed from reference TRBV7-9 and TRBJ2-2, reads DTGVSQNPRHKITKRGQNVTFRCDPISEHNRLYWYRQTLGQGPEFLTYFQNEAQLEKSRLLSDRFSAERPKGSFSTLEIQRTEQGDSAMYLCASSSHGTLVLFFGEGSRLTVL.

A few counts support this clone. The chain combines TRBV7-9 with TRBJ2-7, with TRBD1 identical over 7 bases. Germline assignment: CDR1 SEHNR and CDR2 FQNEAQ (reference sequence). Trimming removed 5 bases from V and 3 bases from J; junction bases left unmatched: 7. The CDR3 is 14 residues long. The CDR3 loop reads CASSHDRVVYEQYF. The CDR3 DNA follows: TGTGCCAGCAGCCATGACAGGGTAGTCTACGAGCAGTACTTC.

This chain joins TRBV28 and TRBJ2-3; D call uncertain. Germline V gene sequence: CDR1 MDHEN, CDR2 SYDVKM. The V end lost 5 bases, the J end lost 6 bases, and 6 bases lay between the germline ends. The CDR3 sequence is 11 residues long. The CDR3 DNA reads as TGTGCCAGCAGTATCCACGATACGCAGTATTTT. Translation gives CASSIHDTQYF.

On this clone: At one end the junction does not follow the germline gene, possibly because of a read error. The V call is TRBV10-3, the J call TRBJ2-7, with unresolved D. This CDR3 has 11 amino acids. Germline V gives CDR1 ENHRY, CDR2 SYGVKD. The CDR3 nucleotides read TGTGCCAGCAGTTACTCTCGTGAGCAGTACTTC. Translated: CASSYSREQYF.

The chain couples TRBV4-1 to TRBJ2-1, with 10 bases fitting TRBD1. V dropped 4 bases and J dropped 10; count of bases not matched to a gene: 10. Germline V gives CDR1 MGHRA, CDR2 YSYEKL. The CDR3 covers 15 residues. CDR3 protein: CASSPLGQGVREQFF. DNA of the CDR3: TGCGCCAGCAGCCCGCTAGGACAGGGGGTACGAGAGCAGTTCTTC.

A note on this clone: Relative to the germline gene, one junction end is altered; a read error may explain this. The rearrangement links TRBV7-7 to TRBJ2-2; D is uncertain. This CDR3 spans 12 amino acids. Germline V CDR1 and CDR2: SSHAT, FNYEAQ (reference sequence). CDR3 in amino acids: CASSLGSGELFF. The CDR3 nucleotides read TGTGCTAGCAGCTTAGGCTCCGGGGAGCTGTTTTTT.

This clone was seen only a few times. The rearrangement links TRBV18 to TRBJ1-2; unclear D gene. The CDR3 sequence is 12 residues long. Trimming took off 2 bases at V and 5 bases at J, with 6 bases between the two ends. Per the germline V gene, CDR1 is KGHSH and CDR2 is LQKENI. DNA for the CDR3: TGTGCCAGCTCACCAAGAAGTTATGGCTACACCTTC. It translates to CASSPRSYGYTF.

This clone has only a few counts. The genes are TRBV7-2 and TRBJ2-2, with D possibly matching TRBD2 (5 bases). Germline loops: CDR1 SGHTA, CDR2 FQGNSA. There are 14 residues in the CDR3. V dropped 6 bases and J dropped 5 bases, with 13 bases sitting between them. CDR3 in amino acids: CASRRTRGTGELFF. DNA of the CDR3: TGTGCCAGCAGGCGGACTCGAGGGACCGGGGAGCTGTTTTTT.

V and J are TRBV5-1 and TRBJ2-7; D is perhaps TRBD1 (6 bases). The CDR3 length is 12 residues. With 1 base removed from V and 6 bases from J, the gap between germline ends came to 8 bases. Germline V CDR1 and CDR2: SGHRS, YFSETQ. Written as DNA, the CDR3 is TGCGCCAGCAGCTTGCAGGGGCGCGAGCAGTACTTC. It translates to CASSLQGREQYF.

The rearrangement links TRBV18 to TRBJ2-3; D is unresolved. V lost 6 bases to trimming and J lost 4 bases, with 8 bases between them. This CDR3 spans 12 amino acids. Germline values: CDR1 KGHSH, CDR2 LQKENI. As DNA, the CDR3 is TGTGCCAGCTCCGGCACAGCAGATACGCAGTATTTT. Its translation: CASSGTADTQYF.

The rearrangement uses TRBV13 and TRBJ2-3, with a tentative D call TRBD1 (5 bases). Germline CDR1 and CDR2: PRHDT and FYEKMQ (reference sequence). The ends were cut back, 8 bases at V and 2 bases at J, with 17 bases in the middle. This CDR3 has 15 residues. The CDR3 loop reads CASGAPWTVTDTQYF. In nucleotides, the CDR3 is TGTGCCAGCGGGGCCCCGTGGACGGTCACAGATACGCAGTATTTT.

This clone has a handful of counts. The rearrangement joins TRBV29-1 to TRBJ1-2, with D tentatively TRBD1 (5 bases). Germline V gene lookup returns CDR1 SQVTM and CDR2 ANQGSEA. There are 11 residues in the CDR3. The V end lost 6 bases, the J end lost 9 bases, and 14 bases lay between the germline ends. In DNA form, the CDR3 reads TGCAGCGTCCACGGGGGAAACCGCTACACCTTC. Its translation: CSVHGGNRYTF.

This clone came up many times. This chain uses TRBV14 with TRBJ1-5; D is ambiguous. There are 12 residues in the CDR3. The ends were cut back, 5 bases at V and 5 bases at J, with 7 bases in the middle. Germline-derived CDR1 and CDR2 are SGHDN and FVKESK. In nucleotides, the CDR3 is TGTGCCAGCAGCTTCGGAGATCAGCCCCAGCATTTT. Protein sequence: CASSFGDQPQHF.

The chain uses TRBV19 and TRBJ1-5, with D possibly TRBD1 on 5 matching bases. V lost 3 bases, J lost 9 bases, and 18 bases lay in between. Per the germline V gene, CDR1 is LNHDA and CDR2 is SQIVND (reference sequence). This CDR3 comprises 15 residues. In nucleotides, the CDR3 is TGTGCCAGTAGTATGGGGGACGCCCCGTTGCGGCCCCAGCATTTT. Its translation is CASSMGDAPLRPQHF.

This rearrangement joins TRBV4-3 to TRBJ2-3; a weak D match, TRBD1 (8 bases). CDR1 and CDR2 (germline): LGHNA, YSLEER. V lost 4 bases and J 2 bases, leaving 25 bases between the germline ends. The CDR3 contains 19 residues. CDR3 in amino acids: CASSRTGQDGGGVTDTQYF. Here the CDR3 DNA reads TGCGCCAGCAGCCGAACGGGACAGGACGGCGGGGGTGTCACAGATACGCAGTATTTT.

The chain joins TRBV27 to TRBJ2-2; TRBD2 agrees at 7 bases. The CDR3 loop spans 14 amino acids. Trimming cost V 6 bases and J 2 bases; bases outside gene matches: 3. The germline V gene has CDR1 MNHEY and CDR2 SMNVEV (reference sequence). CDR3 nucleotide sequence: TGTGCCAGCAGGACTAGCAGAAACACCGGGGAGCTGTTTTTT. Its protein is CASRTSRNTGELFF.